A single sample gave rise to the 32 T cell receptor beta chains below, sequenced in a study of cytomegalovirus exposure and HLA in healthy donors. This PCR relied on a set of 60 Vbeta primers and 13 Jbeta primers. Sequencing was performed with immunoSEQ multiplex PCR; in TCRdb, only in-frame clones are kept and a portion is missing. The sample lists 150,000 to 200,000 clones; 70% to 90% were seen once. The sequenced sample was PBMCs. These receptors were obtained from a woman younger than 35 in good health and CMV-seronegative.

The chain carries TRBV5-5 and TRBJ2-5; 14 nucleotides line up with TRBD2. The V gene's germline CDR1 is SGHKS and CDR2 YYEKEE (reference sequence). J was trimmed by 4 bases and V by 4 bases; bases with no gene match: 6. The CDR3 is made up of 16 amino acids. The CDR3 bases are TGTGCCAGCAGCACAGGCGGGACTAGCGGGGGAGAGACCCAGTACTTC. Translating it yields CASSTGGTSGGETQYF.

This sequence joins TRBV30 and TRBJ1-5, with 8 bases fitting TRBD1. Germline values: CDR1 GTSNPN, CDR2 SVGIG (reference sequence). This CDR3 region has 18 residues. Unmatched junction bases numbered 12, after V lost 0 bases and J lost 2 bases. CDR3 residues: CAWSVRRTGRKGNQPQHF. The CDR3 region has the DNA TGTGCCTGGAGTGTCCGGAGGACAGGGCGTAAGGGCAATCAGCCCCAGCATTTT.

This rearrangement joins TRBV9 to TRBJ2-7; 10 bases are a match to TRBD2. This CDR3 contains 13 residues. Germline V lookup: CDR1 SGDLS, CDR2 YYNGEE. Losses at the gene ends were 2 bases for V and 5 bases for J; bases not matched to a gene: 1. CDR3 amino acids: CASSVSGRDEQYF. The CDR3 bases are TGTGCCAGCAGCGTCAGCGGGAGGGACGAGCAGTACTTC. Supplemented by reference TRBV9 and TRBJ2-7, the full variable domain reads DSGVTQTPKHLITATGQRVTLRCSPRSGDLSVYWYQQSLDQGLQFLIQYYNGEERAKGNILERFSAQQFPDLHSELNLSSLELGDSALYFCASSVSGRDEQYFGPGTRLTVT.

CDR3: CASSLTGLDYGYTF. CDR3 sequence (DNA): TGTGCCAGCAGTTTGACAGGGCTGGACTATGGCTACACCTTC. V is TRBV28 and J is TRBJ1-2, with 7 positions matching TRBD1. CDR3 size: 14 residues. Losses at the gene ends were 3 bases for V and 3 bases for J; bases not matched to a gene: 4. Germline CDR1 is MDHEN and CDR2 is SYDVKM.

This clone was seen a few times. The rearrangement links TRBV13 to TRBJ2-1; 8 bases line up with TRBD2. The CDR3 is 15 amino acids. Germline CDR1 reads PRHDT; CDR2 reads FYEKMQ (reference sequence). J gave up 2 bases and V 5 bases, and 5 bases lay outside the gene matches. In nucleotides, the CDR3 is TGTGCCAGCAGCCAATCGGGGGGGGCCTACAATGAGCAGTTCTTC. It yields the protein CASSQSGGAYNEQFF.

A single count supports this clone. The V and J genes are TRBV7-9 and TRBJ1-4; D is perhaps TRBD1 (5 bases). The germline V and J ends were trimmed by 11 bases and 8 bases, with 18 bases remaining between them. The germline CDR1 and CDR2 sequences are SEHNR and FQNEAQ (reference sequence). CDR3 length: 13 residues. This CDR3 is CAGGHGTSEKLFF. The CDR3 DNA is TGTGCCGGCGGACACGGGACTTCGGAAAAACTGTTTTTT.

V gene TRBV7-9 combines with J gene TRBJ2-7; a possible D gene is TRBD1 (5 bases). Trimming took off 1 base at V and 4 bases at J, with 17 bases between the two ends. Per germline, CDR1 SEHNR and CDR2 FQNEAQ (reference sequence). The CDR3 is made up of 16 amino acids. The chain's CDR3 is CASSLGGGRASYEQYF. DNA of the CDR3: TGTGCCAGCAGCTTAGGAGGCGGCAGGGCAAGTTACGAGCAGTACTTC.

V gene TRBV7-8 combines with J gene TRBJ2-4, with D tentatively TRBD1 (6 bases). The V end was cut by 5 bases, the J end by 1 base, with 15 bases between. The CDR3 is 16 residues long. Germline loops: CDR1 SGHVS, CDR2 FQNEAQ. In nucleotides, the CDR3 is TGTGCCAGCAGCCCAATGACAGGTCTTGCCAAAAACATTCAGTACTTC. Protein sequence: CASSPMTGLAKNIQYF.

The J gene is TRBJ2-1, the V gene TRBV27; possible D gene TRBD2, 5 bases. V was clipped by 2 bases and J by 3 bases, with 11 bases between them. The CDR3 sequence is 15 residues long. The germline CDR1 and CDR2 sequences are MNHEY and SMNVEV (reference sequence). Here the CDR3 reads CASSLGGGLYNEQFF. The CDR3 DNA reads TGTGCCAGCAGTTTAGGCGGCGGGCTCTACAATGAGCAGTTCTTC.

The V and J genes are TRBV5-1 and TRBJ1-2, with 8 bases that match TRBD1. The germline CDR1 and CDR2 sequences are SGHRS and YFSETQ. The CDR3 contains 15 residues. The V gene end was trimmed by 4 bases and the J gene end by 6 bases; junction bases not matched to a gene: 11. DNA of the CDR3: TGCGCCAGCAGCACCCGATTGGGACAGGCCAATGGCTACACCTTC. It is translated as CASSTRLGQANGYTF.

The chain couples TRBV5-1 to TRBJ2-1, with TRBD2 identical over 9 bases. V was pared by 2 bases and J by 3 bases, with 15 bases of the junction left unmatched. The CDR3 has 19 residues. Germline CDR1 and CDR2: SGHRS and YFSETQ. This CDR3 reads CASSFLSGSPLAVYNEQFF. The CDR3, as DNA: TGCGCCAGCAGCTTCCTTAGCGGGAGCCCCTTGGCCGTCTACAATGAGCAGTTCTTC.

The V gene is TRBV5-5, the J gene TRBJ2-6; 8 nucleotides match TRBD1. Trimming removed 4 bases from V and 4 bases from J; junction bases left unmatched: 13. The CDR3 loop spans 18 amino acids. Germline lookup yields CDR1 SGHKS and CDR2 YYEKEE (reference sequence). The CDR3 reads CASSRTGLIGGGANVLTF. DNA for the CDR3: TGTGCCAGCAGCCGGACAGGGTTGATCGGTGGGGGGGCCAACGTCCTGACTTTC.

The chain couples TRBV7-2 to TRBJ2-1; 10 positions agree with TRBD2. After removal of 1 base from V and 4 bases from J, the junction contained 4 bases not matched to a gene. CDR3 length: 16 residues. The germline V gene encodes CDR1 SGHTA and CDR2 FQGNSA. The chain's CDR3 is CASSLGVAGGYNEQFF. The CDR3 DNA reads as TGTGCCAGCAGCTTAGGAGTAGCGGGGGGATACAATGAGCAGTTCTTC.

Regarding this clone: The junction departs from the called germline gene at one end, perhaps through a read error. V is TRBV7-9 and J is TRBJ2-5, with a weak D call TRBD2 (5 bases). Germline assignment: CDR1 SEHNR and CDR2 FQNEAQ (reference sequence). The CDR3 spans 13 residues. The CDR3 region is CSSSLRGVETQYF. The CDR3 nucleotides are TGTTCCAGCAGCTTACGGGGTGTTGAGACCCAGTACTTC.

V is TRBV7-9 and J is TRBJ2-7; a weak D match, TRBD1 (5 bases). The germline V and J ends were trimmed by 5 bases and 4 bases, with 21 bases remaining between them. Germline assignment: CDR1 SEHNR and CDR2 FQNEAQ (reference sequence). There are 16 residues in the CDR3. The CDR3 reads CASSAYPQAPSYEQYF. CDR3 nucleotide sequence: TGTGCCAGCAGCGCCTACCCACAGGCCCCCTCATACGAGCAGTACTTC.

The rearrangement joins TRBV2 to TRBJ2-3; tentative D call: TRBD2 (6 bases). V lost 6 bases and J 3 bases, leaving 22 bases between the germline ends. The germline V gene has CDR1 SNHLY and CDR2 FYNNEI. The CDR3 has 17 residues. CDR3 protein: CASSWASGRDLTDTQYF. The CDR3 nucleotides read TGTGCCAGCAGCTGGGCCTCAGGGCGGGACCTTACAGATACGCAGTATTTT.

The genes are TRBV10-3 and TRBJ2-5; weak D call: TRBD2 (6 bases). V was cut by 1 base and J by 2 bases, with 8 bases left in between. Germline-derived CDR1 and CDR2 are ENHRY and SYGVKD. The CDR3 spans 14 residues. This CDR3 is CAISELGGQETQYF. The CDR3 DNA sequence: TGTGCCATCAGTGAGTTGGGAGGACAAGAGACCCAGTACTTC.

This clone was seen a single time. This CDR3 is CASSSIRDRVFEQYF. For the CDR3, the DNA is TGTGCCAGCAGCTCGATTAGGGACAGGGTCTTCGAGCAGTACTTC. V is TRBV11-2 and J is TRBJ2-7; 9 nucleotides agree with TRBD1. V lost 4 bases and J lost 6; bases outside the gene matches: 10. Germline V gene data show CDR1 as SGHAT and CDR2 as FQNNGV. The CDR3 has 15 amino acids.

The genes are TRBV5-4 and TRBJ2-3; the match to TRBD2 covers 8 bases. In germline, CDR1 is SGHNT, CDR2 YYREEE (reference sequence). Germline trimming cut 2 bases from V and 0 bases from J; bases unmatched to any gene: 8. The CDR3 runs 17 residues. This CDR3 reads CASSFGGLVTSTDTQYF. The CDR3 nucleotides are TGTGCCAGCAGCTTTGGGGGACTAGTGACTAGCACAGATACGCAGTATTTT. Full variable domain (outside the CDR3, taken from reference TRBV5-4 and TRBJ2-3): ETGVTQSPTHLIKTRGQQVTLRCSSQSGHNTVSWYQQALGQGPQFIFQYYREEENGRGNFPPRFSGLQFPNYSSELNVNALELDDSALYLCASSFGGLVTSTDTQYFGPGTRLTVL.

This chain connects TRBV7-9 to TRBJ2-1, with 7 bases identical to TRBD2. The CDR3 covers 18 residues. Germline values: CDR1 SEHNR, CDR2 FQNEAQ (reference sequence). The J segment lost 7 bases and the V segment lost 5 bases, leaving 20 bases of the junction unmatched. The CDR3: CASSPGRGNGREWNEQFF. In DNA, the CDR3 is TGTGCCAGCAGCCCAGGGCGGGGCAATGGGCGGGAGTGGAATGAGCAGTTCTTC.

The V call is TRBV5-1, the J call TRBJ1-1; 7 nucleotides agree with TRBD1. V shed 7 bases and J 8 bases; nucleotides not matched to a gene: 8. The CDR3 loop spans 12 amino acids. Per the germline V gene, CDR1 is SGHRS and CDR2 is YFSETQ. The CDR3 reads CASGLETGEAFF. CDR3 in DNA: TGCGCCAGCGGACTCGAGACAGGGGAAGCTTTCTTT.

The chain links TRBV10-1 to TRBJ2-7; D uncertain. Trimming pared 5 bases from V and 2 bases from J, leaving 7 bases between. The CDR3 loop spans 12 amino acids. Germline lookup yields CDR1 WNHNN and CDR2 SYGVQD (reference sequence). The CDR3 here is CASSKLTYEQYF. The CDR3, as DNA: TGCGCCAGCAGTAAACTTACCTACGAGCAGTACTTC.

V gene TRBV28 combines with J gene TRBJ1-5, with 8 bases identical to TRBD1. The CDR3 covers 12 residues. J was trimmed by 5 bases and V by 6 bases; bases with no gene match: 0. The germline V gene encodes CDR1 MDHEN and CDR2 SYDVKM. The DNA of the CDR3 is TGTGCCAGCAGACAGGGGGATCAGCCCCAGCATTTT. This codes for CASRQGDQPQHF. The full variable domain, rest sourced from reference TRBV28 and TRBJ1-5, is DVKVTQSSRYLVKRTGEKVFLECVQDMDHENMFWYRQDPGLGLRLIYFSYDVKMKEKGDIPEGYSVSREKKERFSLILESASTNQTSMYLCASRQGDQPQHFGDGTRLSIL.

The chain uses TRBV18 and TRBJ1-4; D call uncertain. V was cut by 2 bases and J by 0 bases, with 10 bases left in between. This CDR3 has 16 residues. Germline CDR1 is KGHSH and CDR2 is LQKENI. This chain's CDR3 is CASSPINGATNEKLFF. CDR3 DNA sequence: TGTGCCAGCTCACCAATAAACGGGGCAACTAATGAAAAACTGTTTTTT. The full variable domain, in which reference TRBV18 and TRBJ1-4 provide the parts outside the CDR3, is NAGVMQNPRHLVRRRGQEARLRCSPMKGHSHVYWYRQLPEEGLKFMVYLQKENIIDESGMPKERFSAEFPKEGPSILRIQQVVRGDSAAYFCASSPINGATNEKLFFGSGTQLSVL.

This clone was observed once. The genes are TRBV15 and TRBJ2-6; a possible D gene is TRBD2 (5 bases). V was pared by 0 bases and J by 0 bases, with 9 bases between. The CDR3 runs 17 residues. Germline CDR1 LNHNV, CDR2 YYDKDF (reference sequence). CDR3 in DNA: TGTGCCACCAGCAGAGATAGGAGGAGCTCTGGGGCCAACGTCCTGACTTTC. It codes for CATSRDRRSSGANVLTF.

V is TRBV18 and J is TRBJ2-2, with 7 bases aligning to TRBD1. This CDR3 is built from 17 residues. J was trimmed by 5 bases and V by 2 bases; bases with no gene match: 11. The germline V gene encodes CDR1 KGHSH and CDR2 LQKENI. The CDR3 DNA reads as TGTGCCAGCTCACCATTAACCGGGACAGCACTAACCGGGGAGCTGTTTTTT. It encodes CASSPLTGTALTGELFF.

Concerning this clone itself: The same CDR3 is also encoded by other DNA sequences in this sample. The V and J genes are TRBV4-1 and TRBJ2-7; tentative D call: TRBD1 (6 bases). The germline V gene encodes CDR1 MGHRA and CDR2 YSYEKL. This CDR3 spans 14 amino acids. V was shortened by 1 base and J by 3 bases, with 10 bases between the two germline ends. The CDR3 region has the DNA TGCGCCAGCAGCCAAGTCACAGGGAGCTACGAGCAGTACTTC. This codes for CASSQVTGSYEQYF.

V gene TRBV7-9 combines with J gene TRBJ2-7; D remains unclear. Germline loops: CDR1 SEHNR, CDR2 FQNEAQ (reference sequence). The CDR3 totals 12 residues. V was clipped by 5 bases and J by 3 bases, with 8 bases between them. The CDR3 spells CASSPHSYEQYF. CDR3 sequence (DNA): TGTGCCAGCAGCCCCCACAGCTACGAGCAGTACTTC. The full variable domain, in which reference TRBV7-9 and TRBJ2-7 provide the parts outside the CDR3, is DTGVSQNPRHKITKRGQNVTFRCDPISEHNRLYWYRQTLGQGPEFLTYFQNEAQLEKSRLLSDRFSAERPKGSFSTLEIQRTEQGDSAMYLCASSPHSYEQYFGPGTRLTVT.

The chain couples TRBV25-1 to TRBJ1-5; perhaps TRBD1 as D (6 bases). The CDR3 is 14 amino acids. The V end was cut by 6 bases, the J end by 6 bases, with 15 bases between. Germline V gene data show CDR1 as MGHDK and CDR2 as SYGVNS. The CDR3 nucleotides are TGTGCCAGCAGCACCTCAGGGGATAGTCAGCCCCAGCATTTT. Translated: CASSTSGDSQPQHF. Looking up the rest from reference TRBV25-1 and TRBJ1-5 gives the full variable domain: EADIYQTPRYLVIGTGKKITLECSQTMGHDKMYWYQQDPGMELHLIHYSYGVNSTEKGDLSSESTVSRIRTEHFPLTLESARPSHTSQYLCASSTSGDSQPQHFGDGTRLSIL.

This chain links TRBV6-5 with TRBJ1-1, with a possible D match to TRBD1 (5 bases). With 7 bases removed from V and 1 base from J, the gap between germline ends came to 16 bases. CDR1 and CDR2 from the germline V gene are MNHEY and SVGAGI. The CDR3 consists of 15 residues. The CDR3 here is CASTLGGRGNTEAFF. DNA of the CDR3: TGTGCCAGCACCTTGGGGGGTCGGGGGAACACTGAAGCTTTCTTT.

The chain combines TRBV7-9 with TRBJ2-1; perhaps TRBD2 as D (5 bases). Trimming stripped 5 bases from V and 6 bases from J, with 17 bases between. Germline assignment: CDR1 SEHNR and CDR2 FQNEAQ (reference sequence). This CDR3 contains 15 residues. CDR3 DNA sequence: TGTGCCAGCAGCCCGCGGACTGCCCTCGTCAATGAGCAGTTCTTC. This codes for CASSPRTALVNEQFF.

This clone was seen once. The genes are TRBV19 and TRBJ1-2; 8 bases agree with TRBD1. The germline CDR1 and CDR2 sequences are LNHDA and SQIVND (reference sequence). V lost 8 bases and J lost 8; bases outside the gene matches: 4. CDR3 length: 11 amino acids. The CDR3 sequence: CASLDRVGYTF. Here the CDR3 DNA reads TGTGCCAGTCTGGACAGGGTGGGCTACACCTTC. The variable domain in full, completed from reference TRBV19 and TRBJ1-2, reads DGGITQSPKYLFRKEGQNVTLSCEQNLNHDAMYWYRQDPGQGLRLIYYSQIVNDFQKGDIAEGYSVSREKKESFPLTVTSAQKNPTAFYLCASLDRVGYTFGSGTRLTVV.